Presented here are 30 T cell receptor beta chains from one specimen sequenced in a study of T cells in Graves' hyperthyroidism and ophthalmopathy. RNA transcripts yielded amplified TCR beta CDR3 regions. The HTBI set primed first-round TCR CDR3 RT-PCR. TCRdb ran MiXCR on the multiplex PCR reads and lists one entry per CDR3 protein. This sample has about 700,000 distinct CDR3 sequences; approximately 14% occur once, and the top ten carry 9.5% to 13%. What was sequenced was blood. Every receptor here comes from a woman aged 18-29 years with Graves' hyperthyroidism.

The chain is built from TRBV6-2 or TRBV6-3 and TRBJ2-1; no clear D gene. This CDR3 comprises 14 residues. The germline V gene has CDR1 MNHEY and CDR2 SVGEGT. The V end was cut by 7 bases, the J end by 3 bases, with 13 bases between. In nucleotides, the CDR3 is TGTGCCAGCAACCCGCGCGCCCACTACAATGAGCAGTTCTTC. It yields the protein CASNPRAHYNEQFF.

This clonotype was observed at least ten times. V usage is TRBV28 and J usage is TRBJ2-1; 10 bases fit TRBD2. The CDR3 extends over 20 amino acids. V lost 8 bases and J lost 0; bases outside the gene matches: 19. Germline CDR1 is MDHEN and CDR2 is SYDVKM. In nucleotides, the CDR3 is TGTGCCAGCTATCCCCCGGGACAGTCAGGACTAGCGGTCTCCTACAATGAGCAGTTCTTC. Encoded protein: CASYPPGQSGLAVSYNEQFF. Based on the CDR3 plus reference TRBV28 and TRBJ2-1, the full variable domain is DVKVTQSSRYLVKRTGEKVFLECVQDMDHENMFWYRQDPGLGLRLIYFSYDVKMKEKGDIPEGYSVSREKKERFSLILESASTNQTSMYLCASYPPGQSGLAVSYNEQFFGPGTRLTVL.

This clonotype was seen ten or more times. This sequence joins TRBV11-2 and TRBJ2-1; a possible D gene is TRBD1 (5 bases). CDR1 and CDR2 (germline): SGHAT, FQNNGV. V lost 2 bases and J lost 5, with 22 bases in between. This CDR3 region has 18 residues. CDR3 coding DNA: TGTGCCAGCAGCTTACCCCCCATGTGGCAGTGGGGCAACAATGAGCAGTTCTTC. It yields the protein CASSLPPMWQWGNNEQFF.

This clonotype was detected ten times or more. Because the CDR3 is missing its conserved closing phenylalanine or tryptophan, this is likely a read error. The V call is TRBV7-3, the J call TRBJ1-1; no firm D call. CDR1 is SGHTA, CDR2 FQGTGA, per germline. V was pared by 1 base and J by 1 base, with 7 bases between. CDR3 size: 14 residues. CDR3 in amino acids: CASSLKGGNTEAFL. Written as DNA, the CDR3 is TGTGCCAGCAGCTTAAAGGGCGGGAACACTGAAGCTTTCCTT.

The V call is TRBV16, the J call TRBJ1-2; a possible D gene is TRBD1 (6 bases). This CDR3 contains 15 residues. The V end was cut by 5 bases, the J end by 4 bases, with 17 bases between. Per the germline V gene, CDR1 is KGHSY and CDR2 is FQNENV. The CDR3 DNA reads TGTGCCAGCAGCTCAGCCTACAGGGCCGCCTATGGCTACACCTTC. Its protein product is CASSSAYRAAYGYTF.

This clonotype occurred a few times. V usage is TRBV4-3 and J usage is TRBJ1-1; a weak D match, TRBD1 (6 bases). The CDR3 is 13 residues long. Germline-derived CDR1 and CDR2 are LGHNA and YSLEER. Between the trimmed V and J ends, which lost 10 bases and 2 bases, there was a span of 14 bases. The CDR3 region has the DNA TGCGCCACCTCGTCGGGGGCTAACACTGAAGCTTTCTTT. Translation gives CATSSGANTEAFF.

This clonotype was recorded a few times. J is TRBJ1-5 and V is TRBV9, with a weak D call TRBD1 (5 bases). V lost 0 bases and J lost 3, with 10 bases in between. CDR1 is SGDLS and CDR2 is YYNGEE in the germline V gene. This CDR3 is 15 amino acids long. CDR3 protein: CASSVDPGDNQPQHF. CDR3 in DNA: TGTGCCAGCAGCGTAGATCCGGGGGACAATCAGCCCCAGCATTTT.

Here the CDR3 reads CASSVDRNTIYF. CDR3 DNA sequence: TGTGCCAGCAGCGTAGACCGCAACACCATATATTTT. V and J are TRBV9 and TRBJ1-3; D is uncertain. The CDR3 spans 12 residues. In germline, CDR1 is SGDLS, CDR2 YYNGEE. Between the trimmed V and J ends, which lost 0 bases and 7 bases, there was a span of 5 bases.

This clonotype was recorded at least ten times. V gene TRBV7-9 combines with J gene TRBJ2-1; D not resolved. Germline CDR1 and CDR2: SEHNR and FQNEAQ (reference sequence). Trimming shortened V by 3 bases and J by 8 bases, and 2 bases separated the two germline ends. CDR3 size: 10 residues. The chain's CDR3 is CASSFHEQFF. CDR3 in DNA: TGTGCCAGCAGCTTTCATGAGCAGTTCTTC.

This clonotype was detected a few times. V and J are TRBV9 and TRBJ1-1; D unresolved. V was trimmed by 4 bases and J by 6 bases, leaving 16 bases between them. Germline values: CDR1 SGDLS, CDR2 YYNGEE. The CDR3 covers 14 residues. The CDR3 here is CASSLGRVSSEAFF. The DNA of the CDR3 is TGTGCCAGCAGCTTGGGGAGGGTTTCCTCTGAAGCTTTCTTT.

This clonotype was recorded a few times. V is TRBV5-4 and J is TRBJ2-7, with D tentatively TRBD1 (5 bases). Deletions cut 1 base from V and 0 bases from J, with 11 bases between. Germline V gives CDR1 SGHNT, CDR2 YYREEE (reference sequence). This CDR3 spans 15 amino acids. This CDR3 reads CASSLLGHYSYEQYF. The CDR3 nucleotides are TGTGCCAGCAGCTTGCTAGGACACTACTCCTACGAGCAGTACTTC.

Points on this clonotype: A much larger clone sits a single nucleotide away, making a read error possible. The chain combines TRBV7-2 with TRBJ2-1; unclear D gene. V was shortened by 5 bases and J by 9 bases, with 11 bases between the two germline ends. The germline gives CDR1 SGHTA, CDR2 FQGNSA. The CDR3 covers 12 residues. In DNA form, the CDR3 reads TGTGCCAGCAGCCACTATGGCAGTGAGCAGTTCTTC. It specifies CASSHYGSEQFF.

Note on this clonotype: The junction and the germline gene differ at one end; a read error may be behind it. The V call is TRBV28, the J call TRBJ2-4; D is uncertain. The CDR3 length is 15 residues. Germline V gene sequence: CDR1 MDHEN, CDR2 SYDVKM. CDR3 coding DNA: TGTGCTAGCAGCTACACTGAGTGGACCAAAAACATTCAGTACTTC. It specifies CASSYTEWTKNIQYF.

In this sample, this clonotype turned up many times. This rearrangement joins TRBV20-1 to TRBJ2-7; 11 positions agree with TRBD2. The V gene's germline CDR1 is DFQATT and CDR2 SNEGSKA (reference sequence). The CDR3 is 14 amino acids. The V gene end was trimmed by 3 bases and the J gene end by 3 bases; junction bases not matched to a gene: 4. This chain's CDR3 is CSASTSGGLYEQYF. The CDR3 coding sequence is TGCAGTGCTAGTACTAGCGGGGGTCTCTACGAGCAGTACTTC.

This clonotype was recorded at least ten times. This chain connects TRBV9 to TRBJ2-3, with D perhaps TRBD1 (5 bases). CDR3 size: 14 residues. The V end was cut by 2 bases, the J end by 6 bases, with 13 bases between. The germline CDR1 and CDR2 sequences are SGDLS and YYNGEE. CDR3 amino acids: CASSVEVRADTQYF. The DNA for the CDR3 is TGTGCCAGCAGCGTGGAAGTCAGGGCGGATACGCAGTATTTT.

In its sample, this clonotype was seen many times. The V call is TRBV11-2, the J call TRBJ2-5; D unclear. Germline V gene sequence: CDR1 SGHAT, CDR2 FQNNGV. This CDR3 has 15 residues. V was shortened by 5 bases and J by 2 bases, with 15 bases between the two germline ends. This CDR3 reads CASSQITQEQETQYF. The CDR3 nucleotides are TGTGCCAGCAGCCAGATTACCCAAGAACAAGAGACCCAGTACTTC.

This rearrangement joins TRBV19 to TRBJ1-2, with D possibly matching TRBD1 (6 bases). Germline assignment: CDR1 LNHDA and CDR2 SQIVND (reference sequence). The CDR3 loop spans 16 amino acids. V was trimmed by 7 bases and J by 2 bases, leaving 20 bases between them. The CDR3 bases are TGTGCCAGTACCCCGAGGGGACAACTGGGGAACTATGGCTACACCTTC. Amino acid sequence: CASTPRGQLGNYGYTF.

This clonotype occurred many times. V gene TRBV7-6 combines with J gene TRBJ2-3, with unresolved D. The CDR3 is 13 residues long. Trimming stripped 4 bases from V and 6 bases from J, with 11 bases between. The germline V gene encodes CDR1 SGHVS and CDR2 FNYEAQ. CDR3: CASSSHFADTQYF. For the CDR3, the DNA is TGTGCCAGCAGCTCCCACTTCGCCGATACGCAGTATTTT.

This clonotype has a count of ten or more. V and J are TRBV20-1 and TRBJ2-5; D gene uncertain. CDR1 DFQATT and CDR2 SNEGSKA come from the germline V gene (reference sequence). The V and J ends lost 7 bases and 2 bases respectively, with 23 bases between them. The CDR3 totals 16 residues. CDR3 in DNA: TGCAGTGTTGGCCAAAGGACGGATAAATTACAAGAGACCCAGTACTTC. Translation gives CSVGQRTDKLQETQYF.

Ten or more counts support this clonotype. The chain is built from TRBV2 and TRBJ2-3; 12 bases are a match to TRBD2. Unmatched junction bases numbered 4, after V lost 7 bases and J lost 5 bases. The germline gives CDR1 SNHLY, CDR2 FYNNEI. The CDR3 runs to 14 residues. This chain's CDR3 is CASKRLAGEDTQYF. DNA of the CDR3: TGTGCCAGCAAGAGACTAGCGGGAGAAGATACGCAGTATTTT. The full variable domain, with the rest looked up from reference TRBV2 and TRBJ2-3, is EPEVTQTPSHQVTQMGQEVILRCVPISNHLYFYWYRQILGQKVEFLVSFYNNEISEKSEIFDDQFSVERPDGSNFTLKIRSTKLEDSAMYFCASKRLAGEDTQYFGPGTRLTVL.

This clonotype was observed at least ten times. The V call is TRBV6-5, the J call TRBJ2-2; a weak D match, TRBD2 (6 bases). The CDR3 runs 15 residues. With 2 bases removed from V and 4 bases from J, the gap between germline ends came to 11 bases. Germline CDR1 and CDR2: MNHEY and SVGAGI. CDR3 protein: CASSYRRVGTGELFF. In DNA, the CDR3 is TGTGCCAGCAGTTACCGGAGGGTGGGCACCGGGGAGCTGTTTTTT.

A few counts support this clonotype. The chain uses TRBV4-1 and TRBJ2-7, with TRBD2 identical over 11 bases. There are 15 residues in the CDR3. From germline, CDR1 is MGHRA and CDR2 YSYEKL. Losses at the gene ends were 3 bases for V and 1 base for J; bases not matched to a gene: 2. The CDR3 region is CASSHLAGGSYEQYF. Written as DNA, the CDR3 is TGCGCCAGCAGCCATCTAGCGGGAGGTTCCTACGAGCAGTACTTC.

The sample holds many counts of this clonotype. This chain links TRBV2 with TRBJ1-5; D might be TRBD1 (5 bases). V gave up 4 bases and J gave up 8 bases, with 9 bases separating them. Germline CDR1 reads SNHLY; CDR2 reads FYNNEI. The CDR3 is 12 residues long. As DNA, the CDR3 is TGTGCCAGCAGTGGGGGCGTGGAGCCCCAGCATTTT. This sequence encodes CASSGGVEPQHF. Filled out from reference TRBV2 and TRBJ1-5, the complete variable domain reads EPEVTQTPSHQVTQMGQEVILRCVPISNHLYFYWYRQILGQKVEFLVSFYNNEISEKSEIFDDQFSVERPDGSNFTLKIRSTKLEDSAMYFCASSGGVEPQHFGDGTRLSIL.

This clonotype was found many times. The chain recombines TRBV30 with TRBJ1-2; no reliable D call. The germline V and J ends were trimmed by 4 bases and 0 bases, with 15 bases remaining between them. CDR3 length: 15 amino acids. CDR1 is GTSNPN and CDR2 is SVGIG in the germline V gene (reference sequence). DNA of the CDR3: TGTGCCTGGACGTACAGCCCTCTCGCTAACTATGGCTACACCTTC. Translated, it gives CAWTYSPLANYGYTF.

This clonotype has ten or more counts. The chain is built from TRBV12-3 or TRBV12-4 and TRBJ1-3; 7 nucleotides line up with TRBD1. CDR3 length equals 15 residues. The ends lost 6 bases at V and 0 bases at J; junction bases unmatched: 5. The CDR3 region has the DNA TGTGCCAGCAGGGGGACAGCCAACTCTGGAAACACCATATATTTT. It yields the protein CASRGTANSGNTIYF.

The chain combines TRBV5-6 with TRBJ1-1; D remains unclear. The CDR3 runs to 16 residues. CDR1 and CDR2 (germline): SGHDT, YYEEEE. Trimming shortened V by 0 bases and J by 2 bases, and 14 bases separated the two germline ends. The CDR3 DNA sequence: TGTGCCAGCAGCTTGGAGTCATGGCCCCTTAACACTGAAGCTTTCTTT. Amino acid sequence: CASSLESWPLNTEAFF.

This clonotype was detected ten times or more. The V and J genes are TRBV5-6 and TRBJ2-3; TRBD2 agrees at 8 bases. The CDR3 has 16 residues. The J segment lost 6 bases and the V segment lost 2 bases, leaving 11 bases of the junction unmatched. Germline CDR1 SGHDT, CDR2 YYEEEE. The CDR3 DNA reads TGTGCCAGCAGCTTACTAGCGGCCATTACCTTGGATACGCAGTATTTT. Amino acid sequence: CASSLLAAITLDTQYF.

This clonotype was observed a handful of times. This chain connects TRBV28 to TRBJ1-6, with D maybe TRBD1 (5 bases). CDR1 MDHEN and CDR2 SYDVKM come from the germline V gene. The CDR3 is 14 residues long. V was shortened by 6 bases and J by 10 bases, with 16 bases between the two germline ends. The CDR3 spells CASSPAGGLSPLHF. The CDR3 region has the DNA TGTGCCAGCAGCCCGGCCGGGGGTCTCTCACCCCTCCACTTT. Looking up the rest from reference TRBV28 and TRBJ1-6 gives the full variable domain: DVKVTQSSRYLVKRTGEKVFLECVQDMDHENMFWYRQDPGLGLRLIYFSYDVKMKEKGDIPEGYSVSREKKERFSLILESASTNQTSMYLCASSPAGGLSPLHFGNGTRLTVT.

This clonotype appeared a few times. The genes are TRBV11-3 and TRBJ1-3; no clear D gene. The CDR3 covers 16 residues. Germline values: CDR1 SGHNT, CDR2 YENEEA. The V end lost 4 bases, the J end lost 0 bases, and 13 bases lay between the germline ends. The CDR3 DNA reads TGTGCCAGCAGCTCCTATGACCGGTCCTCTGGAAACACCATATATTTT. Translation gives CASSSYDRSSGNTIYF.

The chain uses TRBV6-2 or TRBV6-3 and TRBJ2-7; D call uncertain. Germline values: CDR1 MNHEY, CDR2 SVGEGT. V was cut by 0 bases and J by 4 bases, with 10 bases left in between. The CDR3 has 14 amino acids. CDR3 DNA sequence: TGTGCCAGCAGTTACTCGATCGGGCGTTACGAGCAGTACTTC. Its protein is CASSYSIGRYEQYF.